The clone carrying this TCR beta chain was observed many times. This entry is derived from a study of T cells in Graves' hyperthyroidism and ophthalmopathy. The trim removed 6 bases at V and 4 bases at J, leaving 4 bases unmatched. This CDR3 region has 13 residues. From RNA transcripts, TCR beta CDR3 regions were amplified. HTBI primers were the set used in a first-round RT-PCR of the TCR CDR3. MiXCR, run by TCRdb on the multiplex PCR reads, gives a single entry per CDR3 protein. The sample shows approximately 520,000 distinct CDR3 sequences, 24% of them seen only once. The source is a woman aged 30 to 39 with Graves' ophthalmopathy. The V and J genes are TRBV12-3 or TRBV12-4 and TRBJ1-2; TRBD1 agrees at 8 bases. Sequenced input: blood. The CDR3 DNA is TGTGCCAGCAGACCAGACAGGGGCTATGGCTACACCTTC. It translates to CASRPDRGYGYTF.